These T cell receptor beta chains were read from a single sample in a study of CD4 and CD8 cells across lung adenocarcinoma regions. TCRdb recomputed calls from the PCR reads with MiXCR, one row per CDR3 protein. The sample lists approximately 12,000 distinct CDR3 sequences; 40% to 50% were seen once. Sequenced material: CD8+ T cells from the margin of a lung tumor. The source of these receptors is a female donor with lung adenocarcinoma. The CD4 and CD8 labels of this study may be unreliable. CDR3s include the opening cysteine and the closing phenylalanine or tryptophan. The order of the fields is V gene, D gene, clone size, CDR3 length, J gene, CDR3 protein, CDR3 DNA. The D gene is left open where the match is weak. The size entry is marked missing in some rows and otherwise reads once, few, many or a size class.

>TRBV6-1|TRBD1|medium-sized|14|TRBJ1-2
CASSGRTGLYGYTF
TGTGCCAGCAGTGGCCGGACAGGGCTATATGGCTACACCTTC
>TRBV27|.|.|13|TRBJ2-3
CASTRTRSEAQYF
TGTGCCAGCACCAGGACGAGGTCCGAGGCGCAGTATTTT
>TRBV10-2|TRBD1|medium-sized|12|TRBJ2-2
CASRQGAGELFF
TGCGCCAGCAGACAGGGGGCCGGGGAGCTGTTTTTT
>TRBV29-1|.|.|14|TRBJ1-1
CSGRVGEANTEAFF
TGCAGCGGCAGGGTTGGTGAAGCGAACACTGAAGCTTTCTTT
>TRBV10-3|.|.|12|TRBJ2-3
CAICSDQETQYF
TGTGCCATCTGCAGTGACCAAGAGACCCAGTATTTT
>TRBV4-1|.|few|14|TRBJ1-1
CASSPRRGRAEAFF
TGCGCCAGCAGCCCGAGGCGGGGAAGAGCTGAAGCTTTCTTT
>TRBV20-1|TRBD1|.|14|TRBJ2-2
CSAAQGANTGELFF
TGCAGTGCTGCACAGGGGGCGAACACCGGGGAGCTGTTTTTT
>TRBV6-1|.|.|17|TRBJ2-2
CASSRGLEGGNTGTQFF
TGTGCCAGCAGTCGAGGACTAGAGGGGGGGAACACAGGGACGCAGTTTTTT
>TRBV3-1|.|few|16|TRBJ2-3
CASSQGTEDGTDTQYF
TGTGCCAGCAGCCAAGGGACAGAGGACGGCACAGATACGCAGTATTTT
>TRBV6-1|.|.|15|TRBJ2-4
CASRAVLGAKDTQYF
TGTGCCAGCAGGGCCGTGTTGGGGGCCAAAGACACGCAGTACTTC
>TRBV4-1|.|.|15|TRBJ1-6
CASGAVSSYNSPLHF
TGCGCCAGCGGAGCAGTCAGCTCCTATAATTCACCCCTCCACTTT
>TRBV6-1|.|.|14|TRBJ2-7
CASSDLVRTDAQYF
TGTGCCAGCAGTGATTTGGTGCGTACAGATGCGCAGTACTTC
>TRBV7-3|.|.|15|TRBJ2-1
CASSPTGTDYKEQFF
TGTGCCAGCAGCCCTACCGGGACGGACTACAAGGAGCAGTTCTTT
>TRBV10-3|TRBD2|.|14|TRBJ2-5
CAGRGGRGQETQYF
TGTGCCGGGCGGGGGGGCCGGGGCCAAGAGACCCAGTACTTC
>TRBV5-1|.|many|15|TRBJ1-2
CASSLAQGGHYGYTF
TGCGCCAGCAGCTTGGCACAGGGCGGACACTATGGCTACACCTTC
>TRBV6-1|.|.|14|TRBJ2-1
CASSDLETYGEQFF
TGTGCCAGCAGTGATTTGGAGACTTACGGTGAGCAGTTTTTC
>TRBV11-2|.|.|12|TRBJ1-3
CASSLGGNTIYF
TGTGCCAGCAGCTTAGGGGGAAACACCATATATTTT
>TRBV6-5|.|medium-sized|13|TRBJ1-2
CASSYPQGGGYTF
TGTGCCAGCAGTTACCCACAGGGTGGCGGCTACACCTTC
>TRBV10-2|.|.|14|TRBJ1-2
CASTPRGSGYGYTF
TGCGCCAGCACCCCCCGGGGGAGCGGCTATGGCTACACCTTC
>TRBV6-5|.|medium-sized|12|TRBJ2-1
CASSYPGNEQFF
TGTGCCAGCAGTTACCCGGGAAATGAGCAGTTCTTC
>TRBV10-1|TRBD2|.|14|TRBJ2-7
CASRESGGPNMQYF
TGCGCCAGCAGGGAGTCGGGAGGGCCAAATATGCAGTACTTC
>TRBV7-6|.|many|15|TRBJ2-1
CASSLVGGGVNEQFF
TGTGCCAGCAGCTTAGTAGGGGGGGGGGTGAACGAGCAGTTCTTC
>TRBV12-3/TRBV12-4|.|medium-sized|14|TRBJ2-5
CASRNPTVQETQYF
TGTGCCAGCAGAAACCCCACAGTGCAAGAGACCCAGTACTTC
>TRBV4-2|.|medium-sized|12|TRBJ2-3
CASSPGSYTQYF
TGTGCCAGCAGTCCGGGCTCCTATACGCAGTATTTT
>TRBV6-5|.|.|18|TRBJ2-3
CASSYVLPAGTGTETQYF
TGTGCCAGCAGTTACGTCCTCCCCGCGGGAACGGGGACAGAGACGCAGTATTTC
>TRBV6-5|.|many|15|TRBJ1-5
CASSFTKNSNQPQHF
TGTGCCAGCAGTTTCACAAAGAACAGCAATCAGCCCCAGCATTTT
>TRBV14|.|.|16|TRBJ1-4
CASSQSLGRTNEKLFF
TGTGCCAGCAGCCAATCACTTGGAAGAACTAATGAAAAACTGTTTTTT
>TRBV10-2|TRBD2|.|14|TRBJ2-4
CASSRLAGKNIQYF
TGCGCCAGCAGCCGACTAGCGGGGAAAAACATTCAGTACTTC
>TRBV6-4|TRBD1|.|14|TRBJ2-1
CASSPGTGGNEQFF
TGTGCCAGCAGTCCCGGGACAGGGGGCAATGAGCAGTTCTTC
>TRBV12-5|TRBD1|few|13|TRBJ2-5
CASGRQGRETQYF
TGTGCTAGTGGCAGACAGGGACGGGAGACCCAGTACTTC
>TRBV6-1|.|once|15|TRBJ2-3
CARGLQAASTDTQYF
TGTGCCAGGGGACTCCAGGCTGCGAGCACAGATACGCAGTATTTT
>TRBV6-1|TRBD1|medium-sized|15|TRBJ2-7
CASSESPGQSYEQYF
TGTGCCAGCAGTGAAAGTCCGGGACAGTCCTACGAGCAGTACTTC
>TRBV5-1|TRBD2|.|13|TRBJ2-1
CASMENSGGLEFF
TGCGCCAGCATGGAGAATAGCGGGGGGTTGGAGTTCTTC
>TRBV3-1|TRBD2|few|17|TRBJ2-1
CASSPTSGGYSYNEQFF
TGTGCCAGCAGCCCGACTAGCGGGGGGTACTCCTACAATGAGCAGTTCTTC
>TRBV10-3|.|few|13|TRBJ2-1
CAISRLEGDEQFF
TGTGCCATCAGTAGACTTGAGGGAGATGAGCAGTTCTTC
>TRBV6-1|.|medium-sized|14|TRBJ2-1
CASSDMGGYNEQFF
TGTGCCAGCAGTGATATGGGGGGCTACAATGAGCAGTTCTTC
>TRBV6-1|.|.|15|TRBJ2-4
CASSEQCRGGDILTF
TGTGCCAGCAGTGAGCAATGCAGGGGAGGGGACATTCTGACCTTC
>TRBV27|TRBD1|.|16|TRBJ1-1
CASSLRGGLSDTEAFF
TGTGCCAGCAGTTTAAGAGGGGGCCTATCGGACACTGAAGCTTTCTTT
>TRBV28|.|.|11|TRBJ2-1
CASSDYNEQFF
TGTGCCAGCAGTGACTACAATGAGCAGTTCTTC
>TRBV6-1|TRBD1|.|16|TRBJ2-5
CASSPVLGQGKETQYF
TGTGCCAGCAGTCCGGTTTTAGGACAGGGAAAAGAGACCCAGTACTTC
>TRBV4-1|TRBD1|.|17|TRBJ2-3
CASSLSEGATATDTQYF
TGCGCCAGCAGCCTATCAGAGGGGGCCACCGCCACAGATACGCAGTATTTT
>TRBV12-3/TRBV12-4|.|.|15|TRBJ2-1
CASSASRASYNEQFF
TGTGCCAGCAGTGCTAGCAGGGCCTCCTACAATGAGCAGTTCTTC
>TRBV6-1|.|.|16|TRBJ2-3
CASRDPGGGDTDTQYF
TGTGCCAGCAGGGACCCTGGGGGGGGGGACACAGATACGCAGTACTTT
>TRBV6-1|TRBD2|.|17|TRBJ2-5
CASSDTGGPVGQETQYF
TGTGCCAGCAGTGATACGGGGGGTCCGGTAGGTCAAGAGACCCAGTACTTC
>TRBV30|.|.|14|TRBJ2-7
CAWRGGRGGYEQYF
TGTGCCTGGAGAGGTGGAAGGGGTGGATACGAGCAGTACTTC
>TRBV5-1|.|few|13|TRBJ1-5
CASSLEGLQPQHF
TGCGCCAGCAGCTTGGAGGGACTTCAGCCCCAGCATTTT